The 24 T cell receptor beta chains given below trace back to one sample, sequenced in a study of T cell repertoires in cytomegalovirus infection. TCRdb re-derived calls from the reads in MiXCR, one entry per CDR3 protein. The data contain 300,000 to 400,000 distinct CDR3 sequences, over 7.5% of them singletons. The sequenced sample was PBMCs. The receptors here all came from a human donor in good health (CMV status not recorded). Some clones in this sample may be carry-over from other donors' samples.

This clonotype appeared a few times. The chain employs TRBV12-3 or TRBV12-4 and TRBJ2-4, with TRBD2 matching over 16 bases. The CDR3 runs 21 residues. Trimming cost V 5 bases and J 2 bases; bases outside gene matches: 15. CDR3 sequence: CASSIGTSGGAGRSPKNIQYF. The CDR3 DNA follows: TGTGCCAGCAGTATCGGGACTAGCGGGGGGGCCGGCAGGTCGCCCAAAAACATTCAGTACTTC.

This clonotype has a count of ten or more. This chain connects TRBV20-1 to TRBJ2-3, with 12 bases fitting TRBD2. The V gene end was trimmed by 0 bases and the J gene end by 0 bases; junction bases not matched to a gene: 13. The germline V gene encodes CDR1 DFQATT and CDR2 SNEGSKA (reference sequence). The CDR3 is 20 amino acids. CDR3 in amino acids: CSARDRSGTSGWYSTDTQYF. CDR3 in DNA: TGCAGTGCTAGAGATCGGTCCGGGACTAGCGGGTGGTATAGCACAGATACGCAGTATTTT.

This clonotype appeared many times. The V call is TRBV12-3 or TRBV12-4, the J call TRBJ2-2, with D hard to call. V lost 3 bases and J 0 bases, leaving 11 bases between the germline ends. This CDR3 spans 16 amino acids. The CDR3 nucleotides read TGTGCCAGCAGTTTTGAAGGCAGCCCGAACACCGGGGAGCTGTTTTTT. Protein product: CASSFEGSPNTGELFF.

In this sample, this clonotype turned up many times. The chain links TRBV6-1 to TRBJ1-6, with D hard to call. CDR1 MNHNS and CDR2 SASEGT come from the germline V gene. V lost 2 bases and J lost 8, with 10 bases in between. This CDR3 region has 14 residues. The CDR3 is CASSELSAYSPLHF. DNA for the CDR3: TGTGCCAGCAGTGAATTGTCAGCATATTCACCCCTCCACTTT.

This clonotype was counted a few times. The V and J genes are TRBV20-1 and TRBJ2-7; TRBD2 agrees at 12 bases. CDR3 length: 17 residues. Germline CDR1 and CDR2: DFQATT and SNEGSKA (reference sequence). Unmatched junction bases numbered 17, after V lost 6 bases and J lost 5 bases. Here the CDR3 DNA reads TGCAGTGCACATCCCTTGACTAGCGGGAGTCTCCGGCACGAGCAGTACTTC. Residues: CSAHPLTSGSLRHEQYF.

The chain employs TRBV20-1 and TRBJ2-3; a possible D gene is TRBD1 (5 bases). Per germline, CDR1 DFQATT and CDR2 SNEGSKA (reference sequence). V was clipped by 4 bases and J by 2 bases, with 10 bases between them. This CDR3 region has 13 residues. The CDR3 here is CSAMQGPTDTQYF. The CDR3 nucleotides read TGCAGTGCTATGCAGGGCCCCACAGATACGCAGTATTTT.

The genes are TRBV10-3 and TRBJ1-2; TRBD1 matches 8 bases. The CDR3 sequence is 17 residues long. Germline V gene data show CDR1 as ENHRY and CDR2 as SYGVKD. Trimming at V came to 8 bases and at J to 0 bases, leaving 14 bases not matched to a gene. The CDR3, as DNA: TGTGCCATCTACGATAACAAGGGACAGGAGCCTAACTATGGCTACACCTTC. It specifies CAIYDNKGQEPNYGYTF.

In regard to this clonotype: A junction boundary mismatches the germline segment, possibly from a read error. The J gene is TRBJ2-5, the V gene TRBV14; D is unclear. The germline CDR1 and CDR2 sequences are SGHDN and FVKESK. The CDR3 sequence is 14 residues long. The CDR3 here is CVSSQELTKETQYF. The DNA of the CDR3 is TGTGTCAGCAGCCAAGAGCTTACTAAAGAGACCCAGTACTTC.

This clonotype was observed at least ten times. This chain links TRBV20-1 with TRBJ1-3, with no clear D. Trimming pared 3 bases from V and 2 bases from J, leaving 8 bases between. CDR1 is DFQATT and CDR2 is SNEGSKA in the germline V gene (reference sequence). This CDR3 contains 13 residues. The DNA of the CDR3 is TGCAGTGCTAGGATAGGGACTGGAAACACCATATATTTT. This encodes CSARIGTGNTIYF.

This clonotype occurred a few times. The J gene is TRBJ2-1, the V gene TRBV7-9, with 12 bases that match TRBD2. V shed 5 bases, J shed 2 bases, and the junction held 10 bases outside the gene matches. The CDR3 length is 18 residues. The germline CDR1 and CDR2 sequences are SEHNR and FQNEAQ (reference sequence). The CDR3 loop reads CASSPPHGLAGPYNEQFF. As DNA, the CDR3 is TGTGCCAGCAGCCCACCCCACGGACTAGCGGGGCCCTACAATGAGCAGTTCTTC.

In this sample, this clonotype turned up a few times. The chain has TRBV7-2 and TRBJ1-1; D remains unclear. The germline V and J ends were trimmed by 1 base and 4 bases, with 13 bases remaining between them. The V gene's germline CDR1 is SGHTA and CDR2 FQGNSA. The CDR3 totals 15 residues. Written as DNA, the CDR3 is TGTGCCAGCAGCTTAGGACCCCTTGCGACCACTGAAGCTTTCTTT. As protein: CASSLGPLATTEAFF. Supplemented by reference TRBV7-2 and TRBJ1-1, the full variable domain reads GAGVSQSPSNKVTEKGKDVELRCDPISGHTALYWYRQSLGQGLEFLIYFQGNSAPDKSGLPSDRFSAERTGGSVSTLTIQRTQQEDSAVYLCASSLGPLATTEAFFGQGTRLTVV.

This clonotype has only a few counts. The gene calls are TRBV25-1 and TRBJ1-4, with D hard to call. The CDR3 extends over 14 amino acids. Trimming shortened V by 1 base and J by 3 bases, and 6 bases separated the two germline ends. CDR1 is MGHDK, CDR2 SYGVNS, per germline. Here the CDR3 DNA reads TGTGCCAGCAGTGAATTTTTACCTAATGAAAAACTGTTTTTT. It encodes CASSEFLPNEKLFF.

The table lists this clonotype with many counts. The genes are TRBV7-2 and TRBJ1-4; possible D gene TRBD1, 6 bases. The CDR3 runs 15 residues. Germline loops: CDR1 SGHTA, CDR2 FQGNSA. The germline V and J ends were trimmed by 5 bases and 0 bases, with 10 bases remaining between them. CDR3 coding DNA: TGTGCCAGCAGCCGAGACAGGTCAACTAATGAAAAACTGTTTTTT. It translates to CASSRDRSTNEKLFF.

This clonotype was detected only a few times. The rearrangement joins TRBV12-3 or TRBV12-4 to TRBJ1-5; 7 nucleotides align to TRBD1. The CDR3 contains 13 residues. The junction had 1 base not matched to a gene; V was cut back by 5 bases and J by 3 bases. CDR3 sequence reads: CASSDRDNQPQHF. DNA for the CDR3: TGTGCCAGCAGTGACAGGGACAATCAGCCCCAGCATTTT.

The V gene is TRBV20-1, the J gene TRBJ2-7, with 7 bases that match TRBD1. Losses at the gene ends were 3 bases for V and 3 bases for J; bases not matched to a gene: 8. This CDR3 spans 14 amino acids. CDR1 and CDR2 from the germline V gene are DFQATT and SNEGSKA (reference sequence). The CDR3: CSASVARGFYEQYF. The CDR3 coding sequence is TGCAGTGCTAGCGTCGCCAGGGGGTTCTACGAGCAGTACTTC.

The sample holds a few counts of this clonotype. V gene TRBV15 combines with J gene TRBJ2-4; 9 positions agree with TRBD2. With V trimmed by 6 bases and J by 6 bases, 6 bases remained unmatched. The CDR3 loop spans 14 amino acids. The germline CDR1 and CDR2 sequences are LNHNV and YYDKDF (reference sequence). DNA for the CDR3: TGTGCCACCAGGGCAAGACTAGCGGTAAACATTCAGTACTTC. This sequence encodes CATRARLAVNIQYF.

There are many counts of this clonotype. The chain recombines TRBV7-2 with TRBJ1-6; maybe TRBD1 (5 bases). The CDR3 is 15 amino acids. The germline CDR1 and CDR2 sequences are SGHTA and FQGNSA. V lost 6 bases and J 9 bases, leaving 18 bases between the germline ends. CDR3 nucleotide sequence: TGTGCCAGCAGTCCCGCCGACGGGGGTGGTTCACCCCTCCACTTT. Its translation: CASSPADGGGSPLHF.

The chain employs TRBV27 and TRBJ2-1; the D gene is possibly TRBD2 (5 bases). V was clipped by 5 bases and J by 3 bases, with 17 bases between them. Looked up from germline, CDR1 is MNHEY and CDR2 is SMNVEV (reference sequence). There are 16 residues in the CDR3. CDR3 protein: CASSPVPLGGYNEQFF. As DNA, the CDR3 is TGTGCCAGCAGTCCGGTCCCCTTAGGAGGCTACAATGAGCAGTTCTTC.

This clonotype has more than one count but fewer than ten. The J gene is TRBJ2-6, the V gene TRBV7-3, with D maybe TRBD2 (5 bases). V lost 4 bases and J lost 4, with 11 bases in between. CDR3 size: 15 residues. Per the germline V gene, CDR1 is SGHTA and CDR2 is FQGTGA. The CDR3 region has the DNA TGTGCCAGCAGCTCCCCCTGGGAGGGGGCCAACGTCCTGACTTTC. This codes for CASSSPWEGANVLTF.

The J gene is TRBJ2-1, the V gene TRBV12-3 or TRBV12-4, with a weak D call TRBD1 (6 bases). V lost 6 bases and J 10 bases, leaving 16 bases between the germline ends. This CDR3 has 13 amino acids. CDR3 region: CASRPTTQGEQFF. The DNA for the CDR3 is TGTGCCAGCAGGCCCACGACACAGGGAGAGCAGTTCTTC.

The CDR3 spells CASSSPHQAGDNRNEQFF. CDR3 nucleotide sequence: TGTGCCAGCAGCTCTCCTCACCAAGCGGGAGATAATCGGAATGAGCAGTTCTTC. The chain carries TRBV9 and TRBJ2-1; 8 bases are a match to TRBD2. This CDR3 is built from 18 residues. Germline CDR1 is SGDLS and CDR2 is YYNGEE. V shed 4 bases and J 7 bases; nucleotides not matched to a gene: 19.

This clonotype was seen more than once but under ten times. The gene calls are TRBV28 and TRBJ2-7; D is uncertain. V lost 3 bases and J 0 bases, leaving 9 bases between the germline ends. The CDR3 totals 14 residues. The germline V gene has CDR1 MDHEN and CDR2 SYDVKM. This CDR3 is CASSFVRVSYEQYF. In DNA form, the CDR3 reads TGTGCCAGCAGTTTTGTTAGGGTCTCCTACGAGCAGTACTTC.

On this clonotype itself: This may stem from a read error, because a much larger clone lies one nucleotide away. V usage is TRBV28 and J usage is TRBJ2-3; TRBD2 aligns across 8 bases. Germline V gene data show CDR1 as MDHEN and CDR2 as SYDVKM. The CDR3 consists of 14 residues. This CDR3 is CASSPSPPTGGLDF. The CDR3 coding sequence is TGTGCCAGCAGTCCGTCCCCCCCCACGGGAGGGTTGGATTTT. The whole variable domain, remainder taken from reference TRBV28 and TRBJ2-3, is DVKVTQSSRYLVKRTGEKVFLECVQDMDHENMFWYRQDPGLGLRLIYFSYDVKMKEKGDIPEGYSVSREKKERFSLILESASTNQTSMYLCASSPSPPTGGLDFGPGTRLTVL.

This clonotype was counted between two and nine times. The rearrangement uses TRBV12-3 or TRBV12-4 and TRBJ2-7; 7 bases agree with TRBD1. The CDR3 consists of 14 residues. J was trimmed by 5 bases and V by 3 bases; bases with no gene match: 7. The CDR3 DNA follows: TGTGCCAGCAGTTTTGGAAACAGGGGTGACGAGCAGTACTTC. Protein: CASSFGNRGDEQYF.